The present T cell receptor (beta chain) was sequenced within a study of blood T cell repertoires in COVID-19 (dated by TCRdb to 2018 to 2020). Study-level background: The collaborator samples originated in the United States, Italy and Spain and spanned the acute and convalescent phases of COVID-19. The material from the prospective study consisted of cDNA or gDNA derived from T cells, B-cell-depleted T cells, or PBMCs. Where available, HLA class I and class II types were taken from metadata supplied by the sample provider and were not determined by assay-based typing. The repertoires were released in a freely available public database intended as a resource for research on the immune response to SARS-CoV-2. Deeply sampled blood TCRbeta repertoires from subjects exposed to, actively infected with, or recovered from COVID-19 were included in the dataset. The sample metadata nearly always contained a de-identified subject ID, COVID-19 status, age in years and sex. Samples came from the ongoing ImmuneRACE study (first 160 participants) plus 1,254 subjects from 6 global collaborators.

General findings and caveats noted by the study authors: The quantity of clinical and demographic metadata differed by source and by participant and was supplied without curation.

TCRbeta CDR3 regions were amplified from genomic DNA by means of the immunoSEQ Assay, a bias-controlled multiplex PCR. The original methods were these. Within the assay, amplification of reference gene primers was used to estimate how many nucleated cells each sample contained. Sequence reads were collapsed and filtered to measure the absolute abundance of every unique TCRbeta CDR3 rearrangement. For each sample, productive Simpson clonality was calculated as the square root of Simpson's diversity index over productive rearrangements. TCRdb retrieved this table from immuneACCESS and kept in-frame rearrangements only. Not all clones are present; in checked studies, unresolved V genes account for under half, and no reason is known for the remainder. The DNA was the basis for D and trimming; V, J and clone size are from that table. The sample table holds 100,000 to 150,000 clones, of which approximately 83% were seen once. The ten most abundant clones make up approximately 30% of the sample.

Points on this clone: The antigen it recognizes is unknown. One end of the junction varies from germline; a read error may be responsible.

The CDR3 goes from the cysteine to the phenylalanine over 14 residues. Of all the DNA, just the CDR3 is kept, 42 bases in frame from base 1. The germline V gene (reference sequence) sets CDR1 to SGHNT and CDR2 to YYREEE. The collaborating institutions used their own protocols to collect whole blood in K2EDTA tubes. For TCRbeta analysis, collaborators shipped samples as frozen whole blood, isolated PBMCs, or DNA extracted from either of those sample types. This chain is built from TRBV5-4 and TRBJ1-1; D gene: possibly TRBD1, on 6 matching bases. The sequencing sample was made of peripheral blood. The receptor comes from a woman older than 75 with acute or convalescent COVID-19. The CDR3 corresponds to CASSTPGDGAEAFF. The nucleotide sequence is given as TGCGCCAGCAGCACCCCAGGGGACGGCGCTGAAGCTTTCTTT.